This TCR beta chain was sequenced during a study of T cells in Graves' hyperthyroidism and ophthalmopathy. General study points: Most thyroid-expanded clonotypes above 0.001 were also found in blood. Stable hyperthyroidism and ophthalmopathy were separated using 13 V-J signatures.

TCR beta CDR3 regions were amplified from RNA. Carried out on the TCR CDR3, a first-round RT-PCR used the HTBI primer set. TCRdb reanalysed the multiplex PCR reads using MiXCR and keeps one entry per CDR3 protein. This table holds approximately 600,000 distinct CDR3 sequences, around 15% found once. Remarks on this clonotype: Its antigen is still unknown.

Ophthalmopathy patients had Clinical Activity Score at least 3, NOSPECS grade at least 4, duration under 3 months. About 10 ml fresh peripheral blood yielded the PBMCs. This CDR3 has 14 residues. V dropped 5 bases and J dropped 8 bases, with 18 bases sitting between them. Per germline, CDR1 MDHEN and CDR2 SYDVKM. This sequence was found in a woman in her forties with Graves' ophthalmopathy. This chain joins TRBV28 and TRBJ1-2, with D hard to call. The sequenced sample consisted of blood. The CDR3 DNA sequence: TGTGCCAGCAGTCAACTGACGGGTATCCGGGGCTACACCTTC. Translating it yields CASSQLTGIRGYTF.